This T cell receptor beta chain was observed in a study of T cell responses to AZD1222 COVID-19 vaccine. Trimming left V 2 bases short and J 3 bases short, with 10 bases between. Per germline, CDR1 MNHEY and CDR2 SVGEGT. There are 14 residues in the CDR3. Overall study findings and caveats: Baseline serostatus was positive in only a handful of AZD1222 recipients.

Method: immunoSEQ multiplex PCR; TCRdb's copy keeps in-frame clones and lacks some. The top ten hold 9.1% of the sample, which has around 140,000 clones, about 92% seen once. In the case of this clone: Its matching antigen is unknown.

The chain has TRBV6-2 or TRBV6-3 and TRBJ1-1; tentatively, D is TRBD1 (5 bases). Here the sequenced sample was peripheral blood, taken on day 0 of AZD1222 vaccination. The TCR originated in an adult in good health. The CDR3 region is CASSYKGSDTEAFF. CDR3 bases: TGTGCCAGCAGTTACAAGGGGTCCGACACTGAAGCTTTCTTT.